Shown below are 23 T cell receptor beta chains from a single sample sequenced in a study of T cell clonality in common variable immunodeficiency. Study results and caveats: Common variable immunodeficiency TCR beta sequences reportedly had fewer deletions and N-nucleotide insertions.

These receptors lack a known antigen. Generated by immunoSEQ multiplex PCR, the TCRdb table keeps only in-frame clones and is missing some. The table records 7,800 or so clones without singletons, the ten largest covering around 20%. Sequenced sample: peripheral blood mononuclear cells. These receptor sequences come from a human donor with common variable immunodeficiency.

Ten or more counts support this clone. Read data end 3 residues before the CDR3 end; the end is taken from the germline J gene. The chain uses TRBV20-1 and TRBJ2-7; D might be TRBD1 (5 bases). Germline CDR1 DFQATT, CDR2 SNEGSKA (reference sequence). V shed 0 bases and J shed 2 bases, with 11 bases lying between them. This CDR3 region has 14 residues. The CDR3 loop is CSARESMTAYEQYF. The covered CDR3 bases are TGCAGTGCTAGAGAGTCGATGACAGCCTACGAG.

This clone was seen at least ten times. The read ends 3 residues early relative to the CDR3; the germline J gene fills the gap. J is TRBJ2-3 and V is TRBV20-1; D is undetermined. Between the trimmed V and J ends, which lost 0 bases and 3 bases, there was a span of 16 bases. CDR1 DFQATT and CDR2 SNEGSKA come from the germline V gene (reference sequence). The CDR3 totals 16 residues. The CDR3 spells CSARDLLGEDTDTQYF. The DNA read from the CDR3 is TGCAGTGCTAGAGATCTCCTAGGTGAGGATACAGATACG.

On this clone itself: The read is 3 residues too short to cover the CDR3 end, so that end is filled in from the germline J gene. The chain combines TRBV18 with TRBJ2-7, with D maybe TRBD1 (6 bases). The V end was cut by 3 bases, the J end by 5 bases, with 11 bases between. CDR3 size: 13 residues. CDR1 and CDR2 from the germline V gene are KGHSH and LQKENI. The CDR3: CASSPPTGNEQYF. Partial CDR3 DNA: TGTGCCAGCTCACCCCCCACAGGGAACGAG.

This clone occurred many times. CDR3 loop: CASSVPSGRGYEQYF. CDR3 bases read: TGTGCCAGCAGCGTCCCTAGCGGGAGGGGCTACGAG. The chain carries TRBV5-8 and TRBJ2-7; 12 bases line up with TRBD2. The read terminates 3 residues before the CDR3 end, so the remaining end is supplied by the germline J gene. Trimming removed 4 bases from V and 3 bases from J; junction bases left unmatched: 5. The CDR3 covers 15 residues. From germline, CDR1 is SGHTS and CDR2 YDEGEE.

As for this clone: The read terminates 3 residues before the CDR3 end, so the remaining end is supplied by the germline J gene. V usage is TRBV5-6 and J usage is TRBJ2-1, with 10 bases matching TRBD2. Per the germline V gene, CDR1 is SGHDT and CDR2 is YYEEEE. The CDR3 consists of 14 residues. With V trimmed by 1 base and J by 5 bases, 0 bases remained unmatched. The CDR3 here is CASSLTSGNNEQFF. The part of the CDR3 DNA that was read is TGTGCCAGCAGCTTGACTAGCGGGAACAATGAG.

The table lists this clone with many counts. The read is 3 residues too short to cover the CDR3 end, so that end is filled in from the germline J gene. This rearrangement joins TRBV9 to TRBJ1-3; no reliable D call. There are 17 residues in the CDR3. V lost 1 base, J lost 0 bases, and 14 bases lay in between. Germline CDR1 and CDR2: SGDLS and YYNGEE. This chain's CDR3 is CASSVIDGGFSGNTIYF. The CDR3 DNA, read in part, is TGTGCCAGCAGCGTAATAGACGGCGGGTTCTCTGGAAACACC.

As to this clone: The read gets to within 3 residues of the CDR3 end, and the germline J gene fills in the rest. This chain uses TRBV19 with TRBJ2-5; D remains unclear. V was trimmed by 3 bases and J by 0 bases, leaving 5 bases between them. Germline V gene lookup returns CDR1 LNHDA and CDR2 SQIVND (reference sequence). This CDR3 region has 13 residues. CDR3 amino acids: CASSIQNQETQYF. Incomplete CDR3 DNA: TGTGCCAGTAGTATCCAGAACCAAGAGACC.

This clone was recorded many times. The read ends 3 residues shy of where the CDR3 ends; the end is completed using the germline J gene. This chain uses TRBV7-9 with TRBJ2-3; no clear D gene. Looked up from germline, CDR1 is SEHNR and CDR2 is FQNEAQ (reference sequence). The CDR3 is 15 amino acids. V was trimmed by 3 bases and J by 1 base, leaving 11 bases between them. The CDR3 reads CASSFVRRGTDTQYF. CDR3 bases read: TGTGCCAGCAGCTTCGTCAGGCGAGGCACAGATACG.

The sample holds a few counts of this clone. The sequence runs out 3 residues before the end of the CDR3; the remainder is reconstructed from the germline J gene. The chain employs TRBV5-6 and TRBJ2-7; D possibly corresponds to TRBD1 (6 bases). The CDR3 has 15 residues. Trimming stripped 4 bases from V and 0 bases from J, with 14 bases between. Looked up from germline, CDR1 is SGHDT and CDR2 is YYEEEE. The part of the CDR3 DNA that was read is TGTGCCAGCAGCCACCGGGACACAAGCTCCTACGAG. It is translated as CASSHRDTSSYE. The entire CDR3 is CASSHRDTSSYEQYF.

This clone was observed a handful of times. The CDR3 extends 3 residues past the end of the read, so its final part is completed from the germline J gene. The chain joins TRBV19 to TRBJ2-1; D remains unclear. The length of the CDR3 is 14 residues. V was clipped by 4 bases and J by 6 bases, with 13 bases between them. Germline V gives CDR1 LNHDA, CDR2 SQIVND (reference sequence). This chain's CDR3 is CASSTLHSGNEQFF. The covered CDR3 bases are TGTGCCAGTAGTACACTCCACTCTGGCAATGAG.

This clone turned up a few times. The CDR3 region is CASKDFGITGELFF. The sequenced part of the CDR3 DNA is TGCGCCAGCAAGGACTTCGGCATCACCGGGGAG. The genes are TRBV10-2 and TRBJ2-2; D is perhaps TRBD2 (5 bases). The CDR3 end falls 3 residues outside the read, so it is completed with the germline J gene. The ends were cut back, 7 bases at V and 4 bases at J, with 13 bases in the middle. Germline CDR1 and CDR2: WSHSY and SAAADI. The CDR3 spans 14 residues.

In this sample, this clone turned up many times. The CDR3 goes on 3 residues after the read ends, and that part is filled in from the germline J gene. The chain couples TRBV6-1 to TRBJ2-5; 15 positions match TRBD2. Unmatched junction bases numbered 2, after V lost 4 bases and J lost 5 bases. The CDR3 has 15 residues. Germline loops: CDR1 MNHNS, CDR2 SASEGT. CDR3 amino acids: CASSGTSGRGETQYF. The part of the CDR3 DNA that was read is TGTGCCAGCAGTGGGACTAGCGGGAGGGGGGAGACC.

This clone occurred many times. CDR3 DNA (partial): TGCAGTGCTGCCCTGACAGGGGGCCACGGGAGAGGC. It codes for CSAALTGGHGRG. Given in full, the CDR3 is CSAALTGGHGRGYTF. The V call is TRBV20-1, the J call TRBJ1-2, with 10 positions matching TRBD1. The read stops 3 residues short of the end of the CDR3; the missing end is completed from the germline J gene. The germline V gene has CDR1 DFQATT and CDR2 SNEGSKA (reference sequence). There are 15 residues in the CDR3.

Here the CDR3 reads CASSIYSSDEQFF. The covered CDR3 bases are TGTGCCAGTAGTATATATTCCTCCGATGAG. This chain links TRBV19 with TRBJ2-1; no clear D gene. The read halts 3 residues ahead of the CDR3 end, with the missing end drawn from the germline J gene. The CDR3 extends over 13 amino acids. Germline lookup yields CDR1 LNHDA and CDR2 SQIVND (reference sequence). Deletions cut 2 bases from V and 8 bases from J, with 10 bases between.

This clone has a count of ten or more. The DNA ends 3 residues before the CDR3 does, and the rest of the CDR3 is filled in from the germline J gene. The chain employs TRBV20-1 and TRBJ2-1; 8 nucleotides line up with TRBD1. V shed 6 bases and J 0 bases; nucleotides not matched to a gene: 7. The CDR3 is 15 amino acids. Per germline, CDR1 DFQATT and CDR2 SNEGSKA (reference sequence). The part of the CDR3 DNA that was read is TGCAGTGCCCCAGGGGGCCAGGGCTCCTACAATGAG. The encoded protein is CSAPGGQGSYNE. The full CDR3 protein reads CSAPGGQGSYNEQFF.

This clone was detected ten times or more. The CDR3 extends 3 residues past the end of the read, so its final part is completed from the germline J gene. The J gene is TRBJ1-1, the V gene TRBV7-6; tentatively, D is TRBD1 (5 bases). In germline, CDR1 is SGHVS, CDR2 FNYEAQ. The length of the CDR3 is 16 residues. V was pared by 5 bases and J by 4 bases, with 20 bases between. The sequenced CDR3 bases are TGTGCCAGCAGCCAGAACGCAGGGTCTTATAGCACTGAA. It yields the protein CASSQNAGSYSTE. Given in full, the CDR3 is CASSQNAGSYSTEAFF. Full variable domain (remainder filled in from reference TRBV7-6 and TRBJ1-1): GAGVSQSPRYKVTKRGQDVALRCDPISGHVSLYWYRQALGQGPEFLTYFNYEAQQDKSGLPNDRFSAERPEGSISTLTIQRTEQRDSAMYRCASSQNAGSYSTEAFFGQGTRLTVV.

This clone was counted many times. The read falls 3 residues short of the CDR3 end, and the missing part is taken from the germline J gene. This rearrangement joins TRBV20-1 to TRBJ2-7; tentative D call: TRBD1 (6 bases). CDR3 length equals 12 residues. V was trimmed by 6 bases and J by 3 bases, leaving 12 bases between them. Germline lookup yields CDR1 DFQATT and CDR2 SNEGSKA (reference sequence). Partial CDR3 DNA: TGCAGTGCCAGGACAGATTTCTACGAG. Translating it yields CSARTDFYE. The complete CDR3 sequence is CSARTDFYEQYF.

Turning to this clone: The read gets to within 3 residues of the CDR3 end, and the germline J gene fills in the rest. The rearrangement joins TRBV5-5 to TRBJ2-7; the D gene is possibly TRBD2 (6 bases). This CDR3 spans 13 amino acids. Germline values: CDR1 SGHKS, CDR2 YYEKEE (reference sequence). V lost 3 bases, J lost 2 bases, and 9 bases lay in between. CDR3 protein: CASSSWGAYEQYF. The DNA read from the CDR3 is TGTGCCAGCAGCTCCTGGGGGGCCTACGAG.

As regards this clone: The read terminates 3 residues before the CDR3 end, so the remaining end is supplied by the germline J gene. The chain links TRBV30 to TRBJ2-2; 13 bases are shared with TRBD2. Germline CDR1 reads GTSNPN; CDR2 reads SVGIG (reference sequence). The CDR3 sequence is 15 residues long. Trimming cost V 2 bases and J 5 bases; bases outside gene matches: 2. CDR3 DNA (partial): TGTGCCTGGAGTAGGGGACTAGCGGGAACCGGGGAG. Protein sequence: CAWSRGLAGTGE. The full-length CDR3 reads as CAWSRGLAGTGELFF.

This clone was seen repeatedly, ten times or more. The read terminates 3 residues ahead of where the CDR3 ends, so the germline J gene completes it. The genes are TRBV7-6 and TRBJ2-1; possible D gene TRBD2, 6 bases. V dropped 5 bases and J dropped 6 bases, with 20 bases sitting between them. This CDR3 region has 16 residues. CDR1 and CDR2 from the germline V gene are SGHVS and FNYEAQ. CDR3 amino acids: CASSPRDWSGANEQFF. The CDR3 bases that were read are TGTGCCAGCAGCCCCCGGGACTGGAGCGGCGCCAATGAG.

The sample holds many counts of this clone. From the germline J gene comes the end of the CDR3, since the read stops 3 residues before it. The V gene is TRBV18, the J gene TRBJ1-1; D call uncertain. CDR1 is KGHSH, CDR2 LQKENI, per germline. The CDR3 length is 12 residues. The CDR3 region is CASSPAGDGAFF. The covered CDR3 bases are TGTGCCAGCTCACCAGCCGGTGATGGA.

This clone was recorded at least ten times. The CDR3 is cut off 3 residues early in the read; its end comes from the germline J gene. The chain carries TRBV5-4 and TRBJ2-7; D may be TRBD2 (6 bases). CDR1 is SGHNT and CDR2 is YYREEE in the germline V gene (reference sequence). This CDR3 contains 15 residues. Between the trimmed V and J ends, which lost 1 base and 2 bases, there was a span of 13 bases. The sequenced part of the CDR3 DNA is TGTGCCAGCAGCTTGTTGGACGCGGGGACCTACGAG. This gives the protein CASSLLDAGTYE. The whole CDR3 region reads CASSLLDAGTYEQYF. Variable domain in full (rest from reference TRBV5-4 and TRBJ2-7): ETGVTQSPTHLIKTRGQQVTLRCSSQSGHNTVSWYQQALGQGPQFIFQYYREEENGRGNFPPRFSGLQFPNYSSELNVNALELDDSALYLCASSLLDAGTYEQYFGPGTRLTVT.

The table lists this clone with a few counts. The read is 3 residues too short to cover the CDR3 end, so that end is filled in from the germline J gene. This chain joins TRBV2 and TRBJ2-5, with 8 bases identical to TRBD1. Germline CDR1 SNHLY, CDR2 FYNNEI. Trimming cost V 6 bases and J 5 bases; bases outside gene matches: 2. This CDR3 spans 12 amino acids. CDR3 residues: CASSRGRETQYF. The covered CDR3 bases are TGTGCCAGCAGCAGGGGGCGGGAGACC.